The 29 T cell receptor beta chains reported below all come from one sample, sequenced in a study of beta chain features in type 1 diabetes. Every isolated RNA sample was fully reverse transcribed, so sequencing captured expressed TCRB transcripts. Produced via immunoSEQ multiplex PCR; TCRdb's table is partial and in-frame only. Of around 250,000 clones listed, roughly 14% are singletons. What was sequenced was naive CD4+ T cells from blood. Receptors were obtained from a woman aged 40 to 50 in good health.

This clone was counted only a few times. The genes are TRBV10-3 and TRBJ2-5, with D perhaps matching TRBD1 (6 bases). This CDR3 is 13 amino acids long. V was trimmed by 4 bases and J by 3 bases, leaving 9 bases between them. Germline values: CDR1 ENHRY, CDR2 SYGVKD. Written as DNA, the CDR3 is TGTGCCATCAGTGGTAGACAGGAAGAGACCCAGTACTTC. Its translation is CAISGRQEETQYF.

This clone was seen a single time. The chain couples TRBV6-1 to TRBJ1-5; 8 nucleotides agree with TRBD1. This CDR3 is 13 amino acids long. Germline V gives CDR1 MNHNS, CDR2 SASEGT. The V gene end was trimmed by 10 bases and the J gene end by 6 bases; junction bases not matched to a gene: 8. Written as DNA, the CDR3 is TGTGCCACCCAGGGGGCGCGGGTTCAGCCCCAGCATTTT. It specifies CATQGARVQPQHF.

This clone was observed a single time. This chain joins TRBV19 and TRBJ2-1, with 10 bases that match TRBD1. V trimming: 8 bases; J trimming: 7 bases; junction bases outside the gene matches: 11. In germline, CDR1 is LNHDA, CDR2 SQIVND (reference sequence). The CDR3 is 15 amino acids. CDR3 residues: CASPGGDRGRNEQFF. The CDR3 nucleotides read TGTGCCAGTCCCGGGGGGGACAGGGGTCGTAATGAGCAGTTCTTC.

V gene TRBV2 combines with J gene TRBJ2-7; 8 nucleotides agree with TRBD1. This CDR3 region has 15 residues. The ends lost 6 bases at V and 0 bases at J; junction bases unmatched: 7. Germline lookup yields CDR1 SNHLY and CDR2 FYNNEI. The CDR3 loop reads CASRNRGVYSYEQYF. In nucleotides, the CDR3 is TGTGCCAGCAGAAACAGGGGGGTTTACTCCTACGAGCAGTACTTC.

The CDR3 sequence is CASVNVNEQFF. CDR3 sequence (DNA): TGTGCCAGTGTTAATGTCAATGAGCAGTTCTTC. The V call is TRBV19, the J call TRBJ2-1; D not certain. CDR1 is LNHDA and CDR2 is SQIVND in the germline V gene (reference sequence). The V end lost 8 bases, the J end lost 6 bases, and 8 bases lay between the germline ends. The CDR3 loop spans 11 amino acids.

This clone was recorded at least ten times. The chain is built from TRBV14 and TRBJ2-5, with 9 nucleotides matching TRBD1. CDR1 SGHDN and CDR2 FVKESK come from the germline V gene. The CDR3 has 15 amino acids. With V trimmed by 4 bases and J by 4 bases, 7 bases remained unmatched. The CDR3 sequence is CASSLHGTGRETQYF. In nucleotides, the CDR3 is TGTGCCAGCAGCCTACACGGGACAGGGCGAGAGACCCAGTACTTC.

This clone was seen more than once but under ten times. The rearrangement uses TRBV7-2 and TRBJ2-1; 10 nucleotides line up with TRBD2. The CDR3 loop spans 15 amino acids. Germline lookup yields CDR1 SGHTA and CDR2 FQGNSA. J lost 8 bases, V lost 1 base, and 5 bases had no gene match. CDR3 nucleotides: TGTGCCAGCAGCTTAGTCTCTAGCGGGGGTTATGAGCAGTTCTTC. Its translation is CASSLVSSGGYEQFF.

This clone was observed at least ten times. The DNA of the CDR3 is TGCAGCGTTGGGGGACAGCATCCCTCTGGGGCCAACGTCCTGACTTTC. Protein: CSVGGQHPSGANVLTF. The rearrangement links TRBV29-1 to TRBJ2-6, with 7 bases aligning to TRBD1. This CDR3 spans 16 amino acids. Looked up from germline, CDR1 is SQVTM and CDR2 is ANQGSEA. J gave up 0 bases and V 4 bases, and 6 bases lay outside the gene matches.

The J gene is TRBJ2-7, the V gene TRBV25-1; 12 bases map to TRBD1. V lost 0 bases, J lost 7 bases, and 7 bases stayed unmatched. Per germline, CDR1 MGHDK and CDR2 SYGVNS. The CDR3 runs to 16 residues. In DNA form, the CDR3 reads TGTGCCAGCAGTGAATATAAGGGACAGGGGGCGGGAGAGCAGTACTTC. It translates to CASSEYKGQGAGEQYF.

V gene TRBV7-2 combines with J gene TRBJ2-7; 7 nucleotides line up with TRBD1. Germline V CDR1 and CDR2: SGHTA, FQGNSA. The trim removed 6 bases at V and 4 bases at J, leaving 9 bases unmatched. CDR3 length equals 14 residues. CDR3 in DNA: TGTGCCAGCAGTCCCGGGACAGCGAATTACGAGCAGTACTTC. Amino acids: CASSPGTANYEQYF.

In this sample, this clone turned up many times. CDR3 region: CSVEDPGGLNIQYF. DNA of the CDR3: TGCAGCGTTGAAGACCCCGGCGGTCTAAACATTCAGTACTTC. The rearrangement uses TRBV29-1 and TRBJ2-4, with D hard to call. CDR3 size: 14 residues. V was clipped by 0 bases and J by 6 bases, with 12 bases between them. Germline V gene lookup returns CDR1 SQVTM and CDR2 ANQGSEA.

This clone was picked up a small number of times. V is TRBV6-1 and J is TRBJ2-7, with D possibly TRBD1 on 5 matching bases. The CDR3 consists of 12 residues. The germline CDR1 and CDR2 sequences are MNHNS and SASEGT. V was clipped by 6 bases and J by 5 bases, with 11 bases between them. DNA of the CDR3: TGTGCCAGCAGCGCTCAGGGCAACGAGCAGTACTTC. This sequence encodes CASSAQGNEQYF.

The chain couples TRBV4-2 to TRBJ1-2; no definite D call. This CDR3 region has 16 residues. The V and J ends lost 0 bases and 3 bases respectively, with 14 bases between them. Germline CDR1 is LGHNA and CDR2 is YNFKEQ. The CDR3 nucleotides read TGTGCCAGCAGCCAAGACCCGGGGAGGGCCGACTATGGCTACACCTTC. It yields the protein CASSQDPGRADYGYTF.

This clone was observed a few times. J is TRBJ2-1 and V is TRBV5-4, with TRBD2 matching 15 bases. The CDR3 runs 18 residues. Looked up from germline, CDR1 is SGHNT and CDR2 is YYREEE (reference sequence). The ends lost 4 bases at V and 0 bases at J; junction bases unmatched: 5. CDR3 protein: CASSEGLAGGHSYNEQFF. Here the CDR3 DNA reads TGTGCCAGCAGCGAGGGACTAGCGGGGGGCCACTCCTACAATGAGCAGTTCTTC.

This chain links TRBV19 with TRBJ2-1, with 8 bases fitting TRBD2. V dropped 3 bases and J dropped 7; count of bases not matched to a gene: 8. In germline, CDR1 is LNHDA, CDR2 SQIVND (reference sequence). The CDR3 runs 15 residues. CDR3 sequence reads: CASSITGGAINEQFF. In DNA, the CDR3 is TGTGCCAGTAGTATCACCGGGGGGGCCATAAATGAGCAGTTCTTC. Using reference TRBV19 and TRBJ2-1 for the parts outside the CDR3, the full variable domain is DGGITQSPKYLFRKEGQNVTLSCEQNLNHDAMYWYRQDPGQGLRLIYYSQIVNDFQKGDIAEGYSVSREKKESFPLTVTSAQKNPTAFYLCASSITGGAINEQFFGPGTRLTVL.

To note about this clone: The same CDR3 also results from other DNA sequences found in this sample. The V call is TRBV6-5, the J call TRBJ2-7, with TRBD1 matching over 7 bases. Germline-derived CDR1 and CDR2 are MNHEY and SVGAGI. Unmatched junction bases numbered 0, after V lost 0 bases and J lost 4 bases. The CDR3 has 13 residues. CDR3: CASSYSTGYEQYF. CDR3 sequence (DNA): TGTGCCAGCAGTTACTCGACAGGGTACGAGCAGTACTTC.

The V call is TRBV2, the J call TRBJ1-1, with 7 nucleotides matching TRBD1. The CDR3 contains 16 residues. Unmatched junction bases numbered 17, after V lost 7 bases and J lost 6 bases. CDR1 and CDR2 from the germline V gene are SNHLY and FYNNEI. CDR3 DNA sequence: TGTGCCAGCACCTGGAGATTGCCGACAGGGCCCCCTGAAGCTTTCTTT. This encodes CASTWRLPTGPPEAFF.

This clone occurred a few times. V and J are TRBV19 and TRBJ1-1; weak D call: TRBD1 (5 bases). Trimming cost V 4 bases and J 3 bases, with 12 bases left between them. CDR1 and CDR2 from the germline V gene are LNHDA and SQIVND (reference sequence). The CDR3 contains 14 residues. CDR3 sequence (DNA): TGTGCCAGTAGTACCTCAGGGAGGGACACTGAAGCTTTCTTT. Protein sequence: CASSTSGRDTEAFF.

This clone was detected only a few times. The rearrangement joins TRBV6-5 to TRBJ2-7, with 9 bases that match TRBD1. V was pared by 4 bases and J by 7 bases, with 14 bases of the junction left unmatched. This CDR3 has 16 amino acids. Germline CDR1 MNHEY, CDR2 SVGAGI. CDR3 protein: CASSSGAGTGLKEQYF. Written as DNA, the CDR3 is TGTGCCAGCAGTTCGGGGGCTGGGACAGGGCTAAAGGAGCAGTACTTC.

The chain links TRBV7-2 to TRBJ2-5; a weak D match, TRBD1 (7 bases). This CDR3 is built from 15 residues. Trimming removed 5 bases from V and 6 bases from J, with 19 bases in between. Germline V CDR1 and CDR2: SGHTA, FQGNSA. CDR3 in DNA: TGTGCCAGCAGCCCTAACCAGGGGGGTTCTAAGACCCAGTACTTC. Translating it yields CASSPNQGGSKTQYF.

The chain carries TRBV6-5 and TRBJ1-5; possibly TRBD1 for D (5 bases). The V end was cut by 5 bases, the J end by 6 bases, with 14 bases between. Germline loops: CDR1 MNHEY, CDR2 SVGAGI. The CDR3 contains 14 residues. In DNA form, the CDR3 reads TGTGCCAGCAGTCGCGGGGGGTGGGGTCAGCCCCAGCATTTT. Protein product: CASSRGGWGQPQHF.

This clone was detected only a few times. The rearrangement uses TRBV5-1 and TRBJ2-7; 8 positions match TRBD2. This CDR3 is 15 amino acids long. V dropped 1 base and J dropped 2; count of bases not matched to a gene: 5. Germline CDR1 and CDR2: SGHRS and YFSETQ. The CDR3 loop is CASSLYSGEAYEQYF. CDR3 DNA sequence: TGCGCCAGCAGCTTGTATAGCGGGGAGGCCTACGAGCAGTACTTC.

This clone was seen only a few times. This chain uses TRBV4-3 with TRBJ1-2; TRBD1 matches at 12 bases. This CDR3 has 17 residues. The V gene's germline CDR1 is LGHNA and CDR2 YSLEER. After removal of 4 bases from V and 4 bases from J, the junction contained 10 bases not matched to a gene. The CDR3 region is CASSPRDRGLMSYGYTF. The CDR3 DNA follows: TGCGCCAGCAGCCCACGGGACAGGGGGCTGATGAGCTATGGCTACACCTTC.

This clone showed up just a few times. This sequence joins TRBV19 and TRBJ1-1; D is ambiguous. The V gene's germline CDR1 is LNHDA and CDR2 SQIVND (reference sequence). The CDR3 has 16 amino acids. The V end lost 3 bases, the J end lost 0 bases, and 14 bases lay between the germline ends. CDR3 nucleotide sequence: TGTGCCAGTAGTATGTTTCCCCGGGTTATGAACACTGAAGCTTTCTTT. Its translation: CASSMFPRVMNTEAFF.

The chain combines TRBV27 with TRBJ1-4; the D gene is possibly TRBD1 (5 bases). Between the trimmed V and J ends, which lost 6 bases and 5 bases, there was a span of 16 bases. The CDR3 has 15 residues. Per the germline V gene, CDR1 is MNHEY and CDR2 is SMNVEV (reference sequence). The CDR3 sequence: CASRRKGQINEKLFF. The CDR3 DNA sequence: TGTGCCAGCAGGCGAAAGGGGCAGATAAATGAAAAACTGTTTTTT.

The chain employs TRBV7-2 and TRBJ2-5; 9 bases fit TRBD2. Per germline, CDR1 SGHTA and CDR2 FQGNSA. J lost 4 bases, V lost 2 bases, and 8 bases had no gene match. The CDR3 spans 16 residues. CDR3 protein: CASSLFRGGVRETQYF. DNA of the CDR3: TGTGCCAGCAGCTTATTCCGCGGGGGGGTGAGAGAGACCCAGTACTTC. The whole variable domain, remainder taken from reference TRBV7-2 and TRBJ2-5, is GAGVSQSPSNKVTEKGKDVELRCDPISGHTALYWYRQSLGQGLEFLIYFQGNSAPDKSGLPSDRFSAERTGGSVSTLTIQRTQQEDSAVYLCASSLFRGGVRETQYFGPGTRLLVL.

This clone was seen a handful of times. V usage is TRBV18 and J usage is TRBJ2-1; 12 bases line up with TRBD2. The CDR3 runs to 16 residues. With V trimmed by 0 bases and J by 4 bases, 1 base remained unmatched. Germline V gene sequence: CDR1 KGHSH, CDR2 LQKENI. The CDR3 sequence: CASSPPLAGGYNEQFF. The DNA of the CDR3 is TGTGCCAGCTCACCACCACTAGCGGGGGGATACAATGAGCAGTTCTTC.

This chain uses TRBV18 with TRBJ2-6; 7 bases align to TRBD1. Germline CDR1 and CDR2: KGHSH and LQKENI. Trimming at V came to 4 bases and at J to 2 bases, leaving 2 bases not matched to a gene. This CDR3 is 15 amino acids long. This CDR3 reads CASSRDRAGANVLTF. The CDR3 DNA reads as TGTGCCAGCTCACGCGACAGGGCTGGGGCCAACGTCCTGACTTTC.

This chain joins TRBV7-2 and TRBJ1-2; D possibly corresponds to TRBD1 (6 bases). The germline V gene encodes CDR1 SGHTA and CDR2 FQGNSA. This CDR3 has 14 residues. The V end lost 1 base, the J end lost 8 bases, and 14 bases lay between the germline ends. The CDR3 protein is CASSLDRALRGYTF. The DNA for the CDR3 is TGTGCCAGCAGCTTAGACAGGGCGCTTAGGGGCTACACCTTC.